This TCR beta chain stems from a study of T-cell memory formation after mild COVID-19 (dated by TCRdb to the early 2020s). A note on the overall study: TCR sequence clusters from the two donors were largely donor specific. In a couple of donors, T-cell clones that expanded and contracted after mild COVID-19 were tracked by sequencing TCRalpha and TCRbeta repertoires over time. The cohort comprised two young, previously healthy adult volunteers, one female and one male. What the study reported, not specific to this receptor: Contracting CD4+ clones appeared mostly in the CM and EM memory subsets, whereas CD8+ clones were enriched in EMRA. Only a couple of mild cases were covered by the study, and larger cohorts that include severe cases with pre-infection samples were considered necessary. Some responding clones were detected in pre-infection memory, which suggested that pre-existing cross-reactive memory T cells had joined the SARS-CoV-2 response. From day 15 to 85, contracting clones showed balanced CD4/CD8 phenotypes, whereas a second wave of clones that expanded from day 15 to 37 leaned towards CD4+. SARS-CoV-2 specificity of the second-wave clones peaking on day 37 was not confirmed.

For sequencing, an Illumina NovaSeq 6000 was employed. cDNA libraries for TCRalpha and TCRbeta were prepared by 5'RACE using constant-segment primers, with sample barcodes and unique molecular identifiers added. Trizol reagent was used to extract RNA from every sample. Library amplification was performed in two PCR steps, and a second sample barcode and Illumina TruSeq adapters were introduced in the second step. Libraries were sequenced on an Illumina NovaSeq with 2 x 150 bp paired-end reads. The source study handled its data this way. Reads were demultiplexed and collapsed into UMI-guided consensus sequences with migec v1.2.7. Using mixcr v2.1.11, UMI consensuses were aligned to TRA and TRB V and J templates and then assembled into clonotypes. Expanded or contracted clonotypes were those called significant by both edgeR and NoisET, with noise models trained on biological replicates. edgeR calls used a false discovery rate-adjusted p below 0.01 and a log2 fold-change threshold of 1. As an exploratory analysis of dynamics, max-normalized trajectories of the 1000 most abundant clonotypes were examined with PCA combined with hierarchical clustering. The CD4 or CD8 phenotype of responding clones was assigned using the separately sequenced CD4+ and CD8+ repertoires. The raw public reads went through TCRdb reprocessing: fastp at Q25, MiXCR clone calling, in-frame beta chains kept. Rows with a matching CDR3 protein are joined into one entry that keeps the most common DNA and genes. These V and J calls originate from TCRdb's pipeline instead of the authors' own analysis. The sample has 350,000 to 400,000 distinct CDR3 sequences on record, 20% to 25% of them singletons. Together, the top ten hold roughly an eighth of the sample.

PBMCs were isolated by Ficoll-Paque density gradient centrifugation. The CDR3 runs 15 residues from the cysteine to the phenylalanine. Of all the DNA, just the CDR3 is kept, 45 bases in frame from base 1. V trim: 5 bases; J trim: 10 bases; unmatched bases: 11. The germline V gene (reference sequence) provides CDR1 LNHDA and CDR2 SQIVND. As regards this clonotype: Its binding antigen is unknown. No quality values exist for individual bases; no much larger clone is one base distant.

The chain was built from TRBV19 and TRBJ1-6, and 7 bases in between align with TRBD1. The sample comprised PBMCs or a T cell subset sorted from them (not recorded which). This receptor was identified in an adult woman who had mild COVID-19 (a few samples of this study predate the infection). The sample titles of this study are shuffled in the database, so cell type and time point are left out; the donor was told from shared clones. The nucleotide sequence reads as follows: TGTGCCAGTAGTGCCCAAGGGGGCGCTGGGTCACCCCTCCACTTT. Its product reads: CASSAQGGAGSPLHF. Reference TRBV19 and TRBJ1-6 genes cover what lies past the CDR3, so the full variable domain is DGGITQSPKYLFRKEGQNVTLSCEQNLNHDAMYWYRQDPGQGLRLIYYSQIVNDFQKGDIAEGYSVSREKKESFPLTVTSAQKNPTAFYLCASSAQGGAGSPLHFGNGTRLTVT.